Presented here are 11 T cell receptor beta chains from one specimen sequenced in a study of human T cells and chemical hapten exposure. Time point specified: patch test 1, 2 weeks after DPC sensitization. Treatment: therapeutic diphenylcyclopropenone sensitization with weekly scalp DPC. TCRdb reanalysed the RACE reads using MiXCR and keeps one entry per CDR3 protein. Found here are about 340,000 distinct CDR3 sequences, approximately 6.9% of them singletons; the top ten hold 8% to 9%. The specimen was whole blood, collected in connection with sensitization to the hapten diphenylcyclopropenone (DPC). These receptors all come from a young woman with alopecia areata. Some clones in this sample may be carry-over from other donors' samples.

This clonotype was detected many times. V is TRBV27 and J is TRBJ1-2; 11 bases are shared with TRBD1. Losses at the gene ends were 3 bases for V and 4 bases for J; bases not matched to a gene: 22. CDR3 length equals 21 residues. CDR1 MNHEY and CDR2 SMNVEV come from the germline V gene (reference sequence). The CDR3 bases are TGTGCCAGCAGTTTTTTGGGATTTGGCCCCGGGACAGGGGGAGCGACCTATGGCTACACCTTC. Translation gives CASSFLGFGPGTGGATYGYTF.

The CDR3 here is CSARDYTGGAGNTIYF. CDR3 bases: TGCAGTGCTAGAGATTACACAGGGGGCGCTGGAAACACCATATATTTT. The V and J genes are TRBV20-1 and TRBJ1-3; 9 bases align to TRBD1. The CDR3 has 16 residues. Germline CDR1 reads DFQATT; CDR2 reads SNEGSKA (reference sequence). After removal of 0 bases from V and 2 bases from J, the junction contained 5 bases not matched to a gene.

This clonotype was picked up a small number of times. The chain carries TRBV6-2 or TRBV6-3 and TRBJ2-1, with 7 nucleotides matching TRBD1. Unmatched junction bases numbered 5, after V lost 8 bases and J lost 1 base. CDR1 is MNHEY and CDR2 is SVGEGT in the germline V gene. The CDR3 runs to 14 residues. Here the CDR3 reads CASGRQGSYNEQFF. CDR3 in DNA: TGTGCCAGCGGCCGACAGGGTTCCTACAATGAGCAGTTCTTC.

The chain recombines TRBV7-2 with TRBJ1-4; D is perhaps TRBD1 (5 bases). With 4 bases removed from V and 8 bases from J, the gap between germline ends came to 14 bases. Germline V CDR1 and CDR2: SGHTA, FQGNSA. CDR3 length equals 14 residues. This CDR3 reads CASSSMGTGEKLFF. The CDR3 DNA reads TGTGCCAGCAGCTCGATGGGGACTGGGGAAAAACTGTTTTTT. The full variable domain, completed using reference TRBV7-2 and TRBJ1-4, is GAGVSQSPSNKVTEKGKDVELRCDPISGHTALYWYRQSLGQGLEFLIYFQGNSAPDKSGLPSDRFSAERTGGSVSTLTIQRTQQEDSAVYLCASSSMGTGEKLFFGSGTQLSVL.

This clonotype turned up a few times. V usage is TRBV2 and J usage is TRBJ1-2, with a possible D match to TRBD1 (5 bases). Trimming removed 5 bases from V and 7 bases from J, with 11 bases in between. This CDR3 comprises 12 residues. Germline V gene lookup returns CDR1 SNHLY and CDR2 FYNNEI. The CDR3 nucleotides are TGTGCCAGCAGTCTACAGGTTTCTGGCTACACCTTC. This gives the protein CASSLQVSGYTF.

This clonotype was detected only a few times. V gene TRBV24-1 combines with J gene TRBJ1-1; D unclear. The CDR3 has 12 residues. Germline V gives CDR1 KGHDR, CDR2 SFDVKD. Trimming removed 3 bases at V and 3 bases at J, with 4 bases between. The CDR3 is CATSDRDTEAFF. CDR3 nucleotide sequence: TGTGCCACCAGTGATCGGGACACTGAAGCTTTCTTT.

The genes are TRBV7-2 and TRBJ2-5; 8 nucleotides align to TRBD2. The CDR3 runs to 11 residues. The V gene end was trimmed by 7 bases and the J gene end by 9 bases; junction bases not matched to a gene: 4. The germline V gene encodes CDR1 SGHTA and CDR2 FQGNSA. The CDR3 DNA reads TGTGCCAGCACCCCCGGGGGGGCCCAGTACTTC. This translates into CASTPGGAQYF.

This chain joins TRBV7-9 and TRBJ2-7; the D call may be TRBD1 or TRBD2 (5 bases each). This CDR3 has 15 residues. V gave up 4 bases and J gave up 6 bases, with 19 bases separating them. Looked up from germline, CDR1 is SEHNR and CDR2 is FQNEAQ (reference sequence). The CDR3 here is CASSSPEGPKPEQYF. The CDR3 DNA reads TGTGCCAGCAGCTCTCCCGAGGGGCCCAAACCCGAGCAGTACTTC.

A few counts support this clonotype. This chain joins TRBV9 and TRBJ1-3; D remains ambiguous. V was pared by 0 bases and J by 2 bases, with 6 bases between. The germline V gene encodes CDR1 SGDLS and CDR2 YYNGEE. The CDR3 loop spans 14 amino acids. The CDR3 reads CASSVGNTGNTIYF. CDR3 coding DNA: TGTGCCAGCAGCGTAGGGAACACTGGAAACACCATATATTTT.

This CDR3 reads CATSRDREGFNEKLFF. The CDR3 DNA sequence: TGTGCCACCAGCAGAGATCGGGAGGGGTTTAATGAAAAACTGTTTTTT. V and J are TRBV15 and TRBJ1-4, with a weak D call TRBD1 (5 bases). Trimming shortened V by 0 bases and J by 4 bases, and 12 bases separated the two germline ends. The CDR3 contains 16 residues. Germline CDR1 LNHNV, CDR2 YYDKDF (reference sequence).

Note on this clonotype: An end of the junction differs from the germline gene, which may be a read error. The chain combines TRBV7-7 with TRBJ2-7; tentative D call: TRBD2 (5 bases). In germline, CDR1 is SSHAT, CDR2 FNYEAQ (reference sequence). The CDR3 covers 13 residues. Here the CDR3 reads CASSAAGWGEQYF. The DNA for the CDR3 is TGTGCTAGCAGCGCGGCGGGCTGGGGCGAGCAGTACTTC. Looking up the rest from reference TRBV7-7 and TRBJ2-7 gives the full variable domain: GAGVSQSPRYKVTKRGQDVTLRCDPISSHATLYWYQQALGQGPEFLTYFNYEAQPDKSGLPSDRFSAERPEGSISTLTIQRTEQRDSAMYRCASSAAGWGEQYFGPGTRLTVT.